Below are 8 T cell receptor beta chains sequenced from a single sample in a study of T cell responses to AZD1222 COVID-19 vaccine. The protocol was immunoSEQ multiplex PCR, while the TCRdb copy is restricted to in-frame clones and leaves out a portion. The data contain 100,000 to 150,000 clones, approximately 85% of them singletons. This sample comprised peripheral blood, obtained 28 days after the second AZD1222 dose. These receptor sequences come from an adult who received the AZD1222 COVID-19 vaccine.

This clone was observed a few times. The chain is built from TRBV6-4 and TRBJ1-2; D is ambiguous. The CDR3 is 15 residues long. Per the germline V gene, CDR1 is MRHNA and CDR2 is SNTAGT. Trimming stripped 0 bases from V and 2 bases from J, with 10 bases between. The CDR3 region has the DNA TGTGCCAGCAGTGACTCAAGGACGGGGAACTATGGCTACACCTTC. This sequence encodes CASSDSRTGNYGYTF.

This clone is a singleton in its sample. The chain uses TRBV27 and TRBJ2-7; a possible D gene is TRBD2 (7 bases). Trimming cost V 6 bases and J 5 bases, with 20 bases left between them. Germline V gene sequence: CDR1 MNHEY, CDR2 SMNVEV (reference sequence). This CDR3 contains 15 residues. CDR3 coding DNA: TGTGCCAGCAGCTTCCGAGGGGGGGGGCCCGACGAGCAGTACTTC. Protein: CASSFRGGGPDEQYF.

The genes are TRBV7-2 and TRBJ1-5; D might be TRBD1 (5 bases). V was clipped by 5 bases and J by 3 bases, with 17 bases between them. Germline V gene sequence: CDR1 SGHTA, CDR2 FQGNSA. The CDR3 loop spans 16 amino acids. The CDR3 DNA is TGTGCCAGCAGCGCTCGGGGGATCATAATCAATCAGCCCCAGCATTTT. It codes for CASSARGIIINQPQHF.

V and J are TRBV7-2 and TRBJ2-5; D unresolved. CDR3 length equals 11 residues. CDR1 is SGHTA, CDR2 FQGNSA, per germline. Trimming shortened V by 5 bases and J by 8 bases, and 9 bases separated the two germline ends. The CDR3 coding sequence is TGTGCCAGCAGCATACAGCGTACCCAGTACTTC. This encodes CASSIQRTQYF.

V is TRBV6-5 and J is TRBJ1-5; 11 bases line up with TRBD1. The germline V gene has CDR1 MNHEY and CDR2 SVGAGI. J gave up 9 bases and V 4 bases, and 2 bases lay outside the gene matches. This CDR3 has 13 amino acids. CDR3 residues: CASSSGQGAPQHF. The CDR3 DNA is TGTGCCAGCAGTTCTGGACAGGGGGCGCCCCAGCATTTT.

The chain employs TRBV6-2 or TRBV6-3 and TRBJ2-1, with 8 bases aligning to TRBD2. This CDR3 has 15 residues. CDR1 and CDR2 from the germline V gene are MNHEY and SVGEGT. Unmatched junction bases numbered 5, after V lost 0 bases and J lost 7 bases. CDR3 nucleotide sequence: TGTGCCAGCAGTTACTCCGGGGGGGCTGGGAATGAGCAGTTCTTC. Its translation is CASSYSGGAGNEQFF.

The chain is built from TRBV19 and TRBJ1-6; 7 bases align to TRBD1. The CDR3 is made up of 14 amino acids. V lost 5 bases to trimming and J lost 8 bases; unmatched junction nucleotides: 6. The V gene's germline CDR1 is LNHDA and CDR2 SQIVND (reference sequence). In DNA form, the CDR3 reads TGTGCCAGTAGTTACCGACAGGGATATTCACCCCTCCACTTT. This sequence encodes CASSYRQGYSPLHF.

This chain uses TRBV7-2 with TRBJ1-4; 7 bases are shared with TRBD1. Germline CDR1 is SGHTA and CDR2 is FQGNSA. CDR3 length: 14 amino acids. The trim removed 7 bases at V and 8 bases at J, leaving 10 bases unmatched. Written as DNA, the CDR3 is TGTGCCAGCACCCAGGGGGGGCCGGCGGAAAAACTGTTTTTT. It specifies CASTQGGPAEKLFF.